This T cell receptor (beta chain) was documented in a study of shared clonotypes between healthy human individuals (dated by TCRdb to between 2020 and 2021). For the study in its entirety: The cohort comprised two women and a few men aged 18 to 49 years. For each donor, CD4 naive and CD4 memory were each given three plates, CD8 naive was given two plates, and CD8 memory was given one plate. To estimate repertoire size and how much clonotype sharing occurs between individuals, the study deeply sequenced the blood TCR repertoires of roughly 5 healthy adults. Different laboratories and diverse techniques were used to prepare libraries and sequence TCR repertoires, to increase sequencing depth and limit assay-specific biases. Each donor's leukapheresis produced roughly between roughly 0.85 and 10 billion PBMCs.

Taken from cysteine to phenylalanine, the CDR3 has 11 residues. Only the CDR3 part of the read is kept: 33 bases, read in frame from the first base. The germline V gene yields MGHDK for CDR1 and SYGVNS for CDR2. The junction carries 5 bases between V and J, which are trimmed by 2 bases and 7 bases respectively. Regarding this clone: Its antigen is unknown. One base away there is no much larger clone; base qualities are not given.

General study outcomes and caveats: Clonotypes shared by all four sorted-subset donors showed higher generation probabilities than non-shared clonotypes. Because the study included only a small number of donors, the genetic and exposure-history diversity represented was limited. When several donors were compared, the shared fraction of clonotypes was about 5% for naive CD4, about 4% for naive CD8, 2% to 2.5% for memory CD4, and under 0.5% for memory CD8. Sampling was limited to blood, and TCR repertoires in tissue likely differ from TCR repertoires in blood. Even with the large sequencing depth, rarefaction of the sorted-subset datasets indicated that sequencing was incomplete. Based on pairwise subsampling, the degree of clonotype sharing among donors was expected to be affected by sequencing depth. Naive subsets generally had larger estimated clonotype richness than memory subsets.

TCR CDR3 regions were amplified from genomic DNA by multiplex PCR using the deep immunoSEQ assay. For each cell subset, the extracted genomic DNA was distributed evenly across all wells of several immunoSEQ 96-well plates, and each plate served as one replicate. For sorted subsets, 150 to 250 ng of genomic DNA, equivalent to 30,000 or so T cell genomes, went into each replicate PCR. The purified libraries were quantified using a Qubit 3.0 fluorometer, sized with a Bioanalyzer 2100, and then quantified again using the KAPA Library Quantification kit. Each immunoSEQ 96-well plate was sequenced on its own single-read 150-cycle Illumina NextSeq 550 flow cell. The paper's data handling went like this. The immunoSEQ output contained only junctional sequences without quality scores, so filtering could not match that applied to full-length reads. Sequences were annotated with PyIR, a Python wrapper for IgBLAST v1.9, and V/J genes and CDR3 were assigned using IMGT germline references. Reads with weak V/J assignments (E-value above 1e-6), missing CDR3, stop codons, out-of-frame junctions, or ambiguous translated residues were removed. A V3J clonotype was defined by an identical inferred V gene, J gene, and CDR3 amino acid sequence. To compute the percentage overlap between repertoires, the number of shared unique clonotypes was divided by the size of the smaller repertoire. Richness of each repertoire was evaluated using RTK rarefaction, the Chao1 estimator, and Recon v2.1 estimates of unobserved clonotypes. OLGA was used to compute generation probabilities for all TCRbeta clonotypes that the gDNA method yielded from four donors. The table comes from immuneACCESS by way of TCRdb, which keeps in-frame sequences with V and J called. Part of the clones is missing from these tables; in studies checked, under half for an unresolved V gene and the rest for unknown reasons. The V and J calls and clone size come from that table; D and trimming were worked out from the DNA. Counted in this sample were around 510,000 clones; around 96% of them appeared once. Together, the top ten hold about 0.06% of the sample.

Donors were healthy HIV-negative adults with no recently reported acute infections or vaccinations. Only Caucasian adults living in Nashville, Tennessee, USA were represented among the donors. CD4+ T cells were enriched by magnetic negative selection; naive cells were then positively selected on CD45RA, and the negative fraction formed the memory subset. Blood was collected by leukapheresis, and PBMCs were isolated by Ficoll-Histopaque density gradient centrifugation and then cryopreserved in liquid nitrogen vapor phase. Analytical flow cytometry was used to check the purity and quantity of each magnetically sorted T cell population. Genomic DNA was isolated from every sorted fraction and measured by UV absorbance on a Nanodrop 2000c.

The sequence links TRBV25-1 to TRBJ2-5; the D segment cannot be called with confidence. The TCR originated in a woman aged 25 to 39 in good health. What was sequenced was naive CD4+ T cells sorted from blood. The cell subset or site tag for this specimen amounts to: CD45RA+ positively selected. The encoded CDR3 is CASSETLTQYF. The DNA sequence is given as TGTGCCAGCAGTGAAACCCTGACCCAGTACTTC. The CDR3 plus the reference TRBV25-1 and TRBJ2-5 genes for the other parts give the full variable domain: EADIYQTPRYLVIGTGKKITLECSQTMGHDKMYWYQQDPGMELHLIHYSYGVNSTEKGDLSSESTVSRIRTEHFPLTLESARPSHTSQYLCASSETLTQYFGPGTRLLVL.